The source of this TCR beta chain is a study of blood T cell repertoires in COVID-19. The wider study: Donors in the United States, Italy and Spain gave samples during acute or convalescent COVID-19.

Study processing details: From reference gene primer amplification, estimates of nucleated cell counts were derived. The assay was immunoSEQ multiplex PCR, and TCRdb's table has in-frame clones only and misses some. V and J calls and clone size follow that table, whereas D and trimming were derived from the DNA. In the table there are about 160,000 clones, around 77% of which are singletons. From germline, CDR1 is SGDLS and CDR2 YYNGEE. V was trimmed by 2 bases and J by 0 bases, leaving 9 bases between them. This CDR3 contains 15 residues. This clonotype was sampled from a man in his 70s with acute or convalescent COVID-19. Material for sequencing was peripheral blood. The rearrangement uses TRBV9 and TRBJ1-5; TRBD1 might be the D (5 bases). CDR3 loop: CASSVDSYSNQPQHF. DNA of the CDR3: TGTGCCAGCAGCGTTGACAGTTATAGCAATCAGCCCCAGCATTTT.